The clone carrying this TCR beta chain occurred once. The CDR3 is 18 amino acids. Losses at the gene ends were 1 base for V and 1 base for J; bases not matched to a gene: 8. Per germline, CDR1 MGHDK and CDR2 SYGVNS. Original handling: Amplification with reference gene primers provided the estimates of nucleated cell counts. Assay used: immunoSEQ multiplex PCR; TCRdb lists only in-frame clones, some missing. That table supplies the V and J calls and clone size; D and trimming were determined from the DNA. The sample yields more than 110,000 clones, roughly 80% seen once. The sample belongs to a study of blood T cell repertoires in COVID-19.

The sequencing sample was made of peripheral blood. This TCR was recovered from a human donor in a cohort sampled during active COVID-19. The chain recombines TRBV25-1 with TRBJ1-1; TRBD1 agrees at 11 bases. CDR3 nucleotide sequence: TGTGCCAGCAGTGAATGGGGGACAGGGGGTATGAAGAACACTGAAGCTTTCTTT. Its protein product is CASSEWGTGGMKNTEAFF.